This TCR beta chain was documented in a study of cytomegalovirus exposure and HLA in healthy donors. PCR employed 60 Vbeta and 13 Jbeta primers. Clones were read by immunoSEQ multiplex PCR, and TCRdb kept only the in-frame ones, dropping some. This table holds 90,000 to 120,000 clones, approximately 79% found once. This clone was seen a handful of times. This receptor was obtained from a woman between 40 and 50 years old in good health and CMV-seronegative. Sequenced input: PBMCs.

The CDR3 DNA follows: TGTGCCACCAGCAGAGATCGGGGACTAGCGGCCTACGAGCAGTACTTC. As protein: CATSRDRGLAAYEQYF. The chain links TRBV15 to TRBJ2-7; 11 bases are a match to TRBD2. Germline CDR1 is LNHNV and CDR2 is YYDKDF (reference sequence). Unmatched junction bases numbered 3, after V lost 0 bases and J lost 2 bases. This CDR3 has 16 amino acids.